These 29 T cell receptor beta chains came from one sample sequenced in a study of blood T cell repertoires in COVID-19. Produced via immunoSEQ multiplex PCR; TCRdb's table is partial and in-frame only. The profile shows 80,000 to 100,000 clones, around four fifths of them singletons. Sequenced sample: peripheral blood. These receptors were collected from a human donor in a cohort sampled during active COVID-19.

This clone was recorded a few times. The J gene is TRBJ1-5, the V gene TRBV28; perhaps TRBD1 as D (5 bases). There are 15 residues in the CDR3. Trimming left V 5 bases short and J 0 bases short, with 11 bases between. CDR1 MDHEN and CDR2 SYDVKM come from the germline V gene. CDR3 sequence: CASSRNRNSNQPQHF. In DNA form, the CDR3 reads TGTGCCAGCAGTCGAAACAGGAATAGCAATCAGCCCCAGCATTTT.

The V gene is TRBV6-4, the J gene TRBJ1-3; TRBD1 is a possible D gene (5 bases). Trimming took 7 bases from V and 4 from J, leaving 14 bases between them. Looked up from germline, CDR1 is MRHNA and CDR2 is SNTAGT. CDR3 length equals 14 residues. The CDR3 protein is CASTSTVVGNTIYF. The DNA of the CDR3 is TGTGCCAGCACGTCGACAGTTGTCGGAAACACCATATATTTT.

The chain employs TRBV5-1 and TRBJ2-7; D remains ambiguous. CDR1 is SGHRS and CDR2 is YFSETQ in the germline V gene. The CDR3 contains 13 residues. V shed 5 bases and J shed 0 bases, with 9 bases lying between them. As DNA, the CDR3 is TGCGCCAGCAGTAGCCTCAGCTCCTACGAGCAGTACTTC. It yields the protein CASSSLSSYEQYF.

The rearrangement joins TRBV4-2 to TRBJ2-5, with D unclear. Per the germline V gene, CDR1 is LGHNA and CDR2 is YNFKEQ. This CDR3 has 14 amino acids. The ends were cut back, 0 bases at V and 3 bases at J, with 8 bases in the middle. The CDR3 loop is CASSQDWAKETQYF. CDR3 nucleotides: TGTGCCAGCAGCCAAGACTGGGCTAAAGAGACCCAGTACTTC.

The sample holds a few counts of this clone. The V and J genes are TRBV18 and TRBJ1-3; weak D call: TRBD1 (5 bases). CDR1 and CDR2 (germline): KGHSH, LQKENI. The V end was cut by 3 bases, the J end by 0 bases, with 9 bases between. CDR3 length: 15 amino acids. The CDR3 region is CASSPDTYSGNTIYF. For the CDR3, the DNA is TGTGCCAGCTCACCGGACACCTACTCTGGAAACACCATATATTTT.

The J gene is TRBJ1-1, the V gene TRBV11-2; D remains ambiguous. The CDR3 is 15 amino acids. CDR1 and CDR2 from the germline V gene are SGHAT and FQNNGV. Trimming took off 2 bases at V and 4 bases at J, with 14 bases between the two ends. CDR3 DNA sequence: TGTGCCAGCAGCTTATTAGTTCTCGGCGGCACTGAAGCTTTCTTT. Translating it yields CASSLLVLGGTEAFF.

CDR3 DNA: TGCAGCTTTCTCCGAGAGGCCTACAATGAGCAGTTCTTC. This sequence encodes CSFLREAYNEQFF. The V and J genes are TRBV29-1 and TRBJ2-1, with D uncertain. The germline gives CDR1 SQVTM, CDR2 ANQGSEA. Trimming took off 8 bases at V and 2 bases at J, with 13 bases between the two ends. The CDR3 runs to 13 residues.

This chain links TRBV19 with TRBJ1-1; 8 nucleotides match TRBD1. Losses at the gene ends were 1 base for V and 5 bases for J; bases not matched to a gene: 6. This CDR3 is built from 15 residues. The V gene's germline CDR1 is LNHDA and CDR2 SQIVND (reference sequence). The CDR3 sequence: CASSIAGTGKTEAFF. For the CDR3, the DNA is TGTGCCAGTAGTATAGCAGGGACAGGCAAAACTGAAGCTTTCTTT.

The chain has TRBV6-5 and TRBJ1-1; 7 bases are a match to TRBD1. The V and J ends lost 5 bases and 8 bases, in that order; junction bases with no gene match: 8. CDR3 length: 13 residues. Per the germline V gene, CDR1 is MNHEY and CDR2 is SVGAGI. CDR3 loop: CASSRDRVPEAFF. In DNA form, the CDR3 reads TGTGCCAGCAGTAGAGACAGGGTTCCGGAAGCTTTCTTT.

This chain joins TRBV6-5 and TRBJ2-6; weak D call: TRBD1 (7 bases). The CDR3 is 16 residues long. Germline V gene lookup returns CDR1 MNHEY and CDR2 SVGAGI. The V end was cut by 4 bases, the J end by 0 bases, with 10 bases between. The CDR3 DNA follows: TGTGCCAGCAGTTCCAGGGGGGCCTCTGGGGCCAACGTCCTGACTTTC. Translating gives CASSSRGASGANVLTF.

This clone was seen a single time. The chain joins TRBV28 to TRBJ2-1; D is ambiguous. The CDR3 spans 14 residues. Germline assignment: CDR1 MDHEN and CDR2 SYDVKM. V lost 2 bases and J 10 bases, leaving 15 bases between the germline ends. The CDR3 DNA reads as TGTGCCAGCAGTTTACCCCCAAACACGTTGGAGCAGTTCTTC. Protein: CASSLPPNTLEQFF. The whole variable domain, remainder taken from reference TRBV28 and TRBJ2-1, is DVKVTQSSRYLVKRTGEKVFLECVQDMDHENMFWYRQDPGLGLRLIYFSYDVKMKEKGDIPEGYSVSREKKERFSLILESASTNQTSMYLCASSLPPNTLEQFFGPGTRLTVL.

CDR3 in DNA: TGTGCCAGTCGGGCTTCGACAGGGGGCACTGAAGCTTTCTTT. Its translation: CASRASTGGTEAFF. The V call is TRBV27, the J call TRBJ1-1; 9 bases fit TRBD1. The CDR3 contains 14 residues. CDR1 MNHEY and CDR2 SMNVEV come from the germline V gene (reference sequence). The J segment lost 4 bases and the V segment lost 9 bases, leaving 9 bases of the junction unmatched.

The chain uses TRBV19 and TRBJ2-7; 7 nucleotides match TRBD1. Germline V gene sequence: CDR1 LNHDA, CDR2 SQIVND (reference sequence). This CDR3 is 15 amino acids long. J was trimmed by 0 bases and V by 5 bases; bases with no gene match: 7. The CDR3 DNA sequence: TGTGCCAGTAGTGTCCAACAGGGGAGCTCCTACGAGCAGTACTTC. Protein product: CASSVQQGSSYEQYF.

The chain carries TRBV19 and TRBJ1-5, with D perhaps matching TRBD1 (5 bases). The CDR3 spans 16 residues. CDR1 and CDR2 (germline): LNHDA, SQIVND (reference sequence). Deletions cut 7 bases from V and 7 bases from J, with 23 bases between. The CDR3 is CASTSSPPGGKQPQHF. The CDR3 nucleotides read TGTGCCAGTACCTCATCGCCCCCGGGGGGGAAACAGCCCCAGCATTTT.

The rearrangement links TRBV11-2 to TRBJ2-3; D may be TRBD2 (5 bases). The CDR3 totals 12 residues. Germline V CDR1 and CDR2: SGHAT, FQNNGV. Between the trimmed V and J ends, which lost 5 bases and 10 bases, there was a span of 13 bases. The CDR3 reads CASSAVAPPQYF. In nucleotides, the CDR3 is TGTGCCAGCAGCGCGGTAGCGCCGCCGCAGTATTTT. The entire variable domain, with the rest obtained from reference TRBV11-2 and TRBJ2-3, is as follows: EAGVAQSPRYKIIEKRQSVAFWCNPISGHATLYWYQQILGQGPKLLIQFQNNGVVDDSQLPKDRFSAERLKGVDSTLKIQPAKLEDSAVYLCASSAVAPPQYFGPGTRLTVL.

This clone was counted a few times. This specimen includes other DNA sequences encoding the same CDR3. V usage is TRBV3-1 (or the pseudogene TRBV3-2) and J usage is TRBJ2-1, with 14 positions matching TRBD2. Germline V CDR1 and CDR2: LGHDT, YNNKEL (reference sequence). V shed 4 bases, J shed 9 bases, and the junction held 5 bases outside the gene matches. The CDR3 is 15 amino acids. CDR3: CASSPPGLAGGEQFF. In DNA, the CDR3 is TGTGCCAGCAGCCCCCCCGGACTAGCGGGAGGTGAGCAGTTCTTC.

The rearrangement uses TRBV7-2 and TRBJ2-1; possibly TRBD1 for D (6 bases). Trimming took 8 bases from V and 3 from J, leaving 20 bases between them. Germline values: CDR1 SGHTA, CDR2 FQGNSA. CDR3 size: 16 residues. CDR3 nucleotide sequence: TGTGCCAGCGCTGGGGGCGCCATACTTTACTACAATGAGCAGTTCTTC. Translating gives CASAGGAILYYNEQFF.

V usage is TRBV6-1 and J usage is TRBJ1-5; 10 bases agree with TRBD1. Germline CDR1 MNHNS, CDR2 SASEGT. The CDR3 runs to 15 residues. V gave up 3 bases and J gave up 8 bases; unmatched junction bases: 7. DNA of the CDR3: TGTGCCAGCAGTGAGGGACAGGGGTTAAGTAAGCCCCAGCATTTT. Its translation: CASSEGQGLSKPQHF.

J is TRBJ2-2 and V is TRBV11-3; 9 nucleotides line up with TRBD2. J lost 0 bases, V lost 4 bases, and 6 bases had no gene match. This CDR3 comprises 17 residues. The germline V gene encodes CDR1 SGHNT and CDR2 YENEEA. This chain's CDR3 is CASSSKTSGTNTGELFF. CDR3 in DNA: TGTGCCAGCAGCTCAAAGACTAGCGGCACGAACACCGGGGAGCTGTTTTTT.

The chain uses TRBV18 and TRBJ1-3; TRBD1 matches 7 bases. CDR1 is KGHSH and CDR2 is LQKENI in the germline V gene. This CDR3 comprises 21 residues. The trim removed 3 bases at V and 0 bases at J, leaving 20 bases unmatched. CDR3 sequence reads: CASSPSLGGPSIGRSGNTIYF. Here the CDR3 DNA reads TGTGCCAGCTCACCTTCCTTAGGGGGCCCAAGTATCGGTCGCTCTGGAAACACCATATATTTT.

The V and J genes are TRBV7-9 and TRBJ1-1; TRBD1 aligns across 8 bases. V lost 3 bases and J lost 5; bases outside the gene matches: 8. CDR1 is SEHNR, CDR2 FQNEAQ, per germline (reference sequence). This CDR3 is built from 15 residues. The CDR3 DNA is TGTGCCAGCAGCTTCCCGACAGGGGTGCGGACTGAAGCTTTCTTT. This translates into CASSFPTGVRTEAFF.

This chain links TRBV4-1 with TRBJ2-1; 10 positions match TRBD2. Germline V gives CDR1 MGHRA, CDR2 YSYEKL. Trimming took 0 bases from V and 6 from J; bases not matched to a gene: 11. The CDR3 runs to 18 residues. The CDR3 loop is CASSQETASGRAGNEQFF. The CDR3 DNA follows: TGCGCCAGCAGCCAAGAAACAGCCAGCGGGAGGGCAGGCAATGAGCAGTTCTTC.

This clone came up many times. The rearrangement joins TRBV30 to TRBJ1-6, with 10 bases fitting TRBD1. Germline lookup yields CDR1 GTSNPN and CDR2 SVGIG (reference sequence). The ends lost 0 bases at V and 10 bases at J; junction bases unmatched: 6. The CDR3 runs 15 residues. The CDR3: CAWSVGDRGRSPLHF. CDR3 nucleotide sequence: TGTGCCTGGAGTGTTGGTGACAGGGGGCGGTCACCCCTCCACTTT. The full variable domain, its missing parts supplied by reference TRBV30 and TRBJ1-6, is SQTIHQWPATLVQPVGSPLSLECTVEGTSNPNLYWYRQAAGRGLQLLFYSVGIGQISSEVPQNLSASRPQDRQFILSSKKLLLSDSGFYLCAWSVGDRGRSPLHFGNGTRLTVT.

This clone was seen only once. The chain is built from TRBV7-9 and TRBJ2-1, with D unclear. There are 11 residues in the CDR3. Germline V lookup: CDR1 SEHNR, CDR2 FQNEAQ (reference sequence). V lost 10 bases and J lost 6, with 10 bases in between. For the CDR3, the DNA is TGTGCCATCCCCCGGGTCAATGAGCAGTTCTTC. Translating it yields CAIPRVNEQFF.

Only one count was recorded for this clone. CDR3 protein: CASIIGGGLRTDTQYF. CDR3 nucleotide sequence: TGTGCCAGCATTATAGGCGGGGGATTACGCACAGATACGCAGTATTTT. The chain is built from TRBV28 and TRBJ2-3; TRBD2 matches at 7 bases. The ends lost 7 bases at V and 1 base at J; junction bases unmatched: 11. The CDR3 totals 16 residues. Germline CDR1 is MDHEN and CDR2 is SYDVKM.

This clone has just a few counts. The genes are TRBV4-2 and TRBJ2-5, with 11 bases matching TRBD2. Germline V gene data show CDR1 as LGHNA and CDR2 as YNFKEQ. The CDR3 is 16 residues long. The ends lost 0 bases at V and 5 bases at J; junction bases unmatched: 5. The CDR3 loop is CASSQDLGLAVETQYF. The DNA for the CDR3 is TGTGCCAGCAGCCAAGATCTGGGACTAGCGGTGGAGACCCAGTACTTC.

The chain links TRBV29-1 to TRBJ1-2; 10 bases are shared with TRBD1. Per the germline V gene, CDR1 is SQVTM and CDR2 is ANQGSEA. Trimming took 5 bases from V and 4 from J; bases not matched to a gene: 4. The CDR3 spans 13 residues. The CDR3 loop reads CSVRTGGSYGYTF. CDR3 in DNA: TGCAGCGTTCGGACAGGGGGAAGCTATGGCTACACCTTC.

This clone was counted only a few times. The V and J genes are TRBV19 and TRBJ2-5; 11 bases fit TRBD2. This CDR3 region has 14 residues. CDR1 LNHDA and CDR2 SQIVND come from the germline V gene (reference sequence). V shed 9 bases, J shed 2 bases, and the junction held 5 bases outside the gene matches. In DNA, the CDR3 is TGTGCCAGCGCCTCTAGCGGGGGGCAAGAGACCCAGTACTTC. It yields the protein CASASSGGQETQYF.

This clone was detected only once. The chain combines TRBV5-4 with TRBJ2-2; D is uncertain. Germline V gene data show CDR1 as SGHNT and CDR2 as YYREEE (reference sequence). This CDR3 spans 14 amino acids. V lost 0 bases to trimming and J lost 5 bases, with 8 bases between them. CDR3: CASSLAGRTGELFF. The DNA of the CDR3 is TGTGCCAGCAGCTTGGCGGGTCGAACCGGGGAGCTGTTTTTT.